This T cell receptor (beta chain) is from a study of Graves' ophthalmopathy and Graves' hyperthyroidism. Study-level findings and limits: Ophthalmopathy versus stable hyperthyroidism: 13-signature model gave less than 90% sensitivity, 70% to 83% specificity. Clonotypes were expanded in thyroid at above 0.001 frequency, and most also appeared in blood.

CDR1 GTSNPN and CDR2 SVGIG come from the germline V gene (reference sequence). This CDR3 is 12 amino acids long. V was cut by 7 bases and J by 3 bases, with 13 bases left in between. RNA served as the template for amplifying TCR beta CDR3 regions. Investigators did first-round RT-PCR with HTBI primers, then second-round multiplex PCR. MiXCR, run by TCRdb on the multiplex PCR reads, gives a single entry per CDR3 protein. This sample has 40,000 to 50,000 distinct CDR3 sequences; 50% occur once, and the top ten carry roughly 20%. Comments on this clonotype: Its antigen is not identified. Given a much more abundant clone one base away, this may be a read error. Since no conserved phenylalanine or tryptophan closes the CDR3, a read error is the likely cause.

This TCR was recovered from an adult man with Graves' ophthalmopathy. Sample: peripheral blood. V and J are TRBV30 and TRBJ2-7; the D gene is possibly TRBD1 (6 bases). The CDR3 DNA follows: TGTGCCTCAAAGGGGACAAACTACGAGCAGTACTGC. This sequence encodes CASKGTNYEQYC.